This T cell receptor (beta chain) was obtained from a study of T cell responses to AZD1222 COVID-19 vaccine. This clone has at least ten counts. As yet, its antigen is unknown. Study-wide findings and caveats: CD4 TCRs associated with vaccination spanned spike, dominating at 160-218 and 743-854. Females outnumbered males among donors, who were mostly white British; clonal diversity was possibly underestimated.

Clones were sequenced by immunoSEQ multiplex PCR, and TCRdb holds only the in-frame ones, with some missing. The sample records 95,000 to 100,000 clones, roughly 84% being singletons. Sample: peripheral blood, taken 28 days after the second AZD1222 dose. The TCR comes from an adult who received the AZD1222 COVID-19 vaccine.

The CDR3 DNA follows: TGTGCCAGCAGTCGAGACGGAAGCTCCTACAATGAGCAGTTCTTC. Its protein is CASSRDGSSYNEQFF. This sequence joins TRBV7-3 and TRBJ2-1; D call uncertain. V was clipped by 6 bases and J by 0 bases, with 12 bases between them. The CDR3 has 15 residues. CDR1 is SGHTA, CDR2 FQGTGA, per germline.